These 9 T cell receptor beta chains share one sample of origin, sequenced in a study of blood T cell repertoires in COVID-19. Generated by immunoSEQ multiplex PCR, the TCRdb table keeps only in-frame clones and is missing some. The sample yields around 310,000 clones, nearly 90% seen once. Specimen: peripheral blood. Receptors originate from a woman aged 40 to 50 with COVID-19, enrolled during active disease.

The J gene is TRBJ1-3, the V gene TRBV9; a weak D match, TRBD1 (5 bases). This CDR3 is built from 17 residues. Trimming pared 0 bases from V and 0 bases from J, leaving 13 bases between. Germline CDR1 is SGDLS and CDR2 is YYNGEE. CDR3 nucleotide sequence: TGTGCCAGCAGCGTAGAATCAGGGCCAAACTCTGGAAACACCATATATTTT. This sequence encodes CASSVESGPNSGNTIYF.

V is TRBV29-1 and J is TRBJ2-3; 7 positions agree with TRBD2. Germline assignment: CDR1 SQVTM and CDR2 ANQGSEA. V lost 0 bases, J lost 5 bases, and 8 bases stayed unmatched. CDR3 size: 15 residues. The CDR3 protein is CSVEDRAGDLDTQYF. CDR3 in DNA: TGCAGCGTTGAAGACAGGGCGGGGGATTTAGATACGCAGTATTTT.

The rearrangement uses TRBV6-2 or TRBV6-3 and TRBJ1-1, with 11 positions matching TRBD1. J gave up 6 bases and V 0 bases, and 9 bases lay outside the gene matches. The CDR3 contains 17 residues. Germline V CDR1 and CDR2: MNHEY, SVGEGT. The CDR3 DNA follows: TGTGCCAGCAGTTACTCGGCGGGACAGGGGGTATTCCCTGAAGCTTTCTTT. It translates to CASSYSAGQGVFPEAFF.

DNA for the CDR3: TGTGCCAGCAGCCAAGATGTGGCCTATGGCTACACCTTC. Protein sequence: CASSQDVAYGYTF. The chain recombines TRBV14 with TRBJ1-2; D ambiguous. CDR1 is SGHDN and CDR2 is FVKESK in the germline V gene. The V and J ends lost 0 bases and 4 bases respectively, with 6 bases between them. CDR3 length equals 13 residues.

The chain uses TRBV29-1 and TRBJ2-1, with TRBD2 matching over 10 bases. This CDR3 spans 14 amino acids. CDR1 and CDR2 from the germline V gene are SQVTM and ANQGSEA. Unmatched junction bases numbered 10, after V lost 6 bases and J lost 8 bases. The CDR3 sequence is CSVNSGRSIYEQFF. The CDR3 nucleotides read TGCAGCGTGAATAGCGGGAGGTCGATCTATGAGCAGTTCTTC.

The CDR3 DNA sequence: TGTGCCAGCAGCCAGTTGACTGGGGGACTAGCGGTTTCTAGCACAGATACGCAGTATTTT. Translating gives CASSQLTGGLAVSSTDTQYF. The rearrangement joins TRBV3-1 (or the pseudogene TRBV3-2) to TRBJ2-3, with 11 bases aligning to TRBD2. Germline assignment: CDR1 LGHDT and CDR2 YNNKEL (reference sequence). The CDR3 has 20 amino acids. The V and J ends lost 3 bases and 0 bases, in that order; junction bases with no gene match: 14.

The gene calls are TRBV12-3 or TRBV12-4 and TRBJ2-7; D perhaps matches TRBD2 (6 bases). V dropped 7 bases and J dropped 3 bases, with 10 bases sitting between them. The CDR3 spans 12 residues. CDR3 loop: CASKGGLYEQYF. The CDR3 nucleotides are TGTGCCAGCAAGGGAGGTCTCTACGAGCAGTACTTC.

The J gene is TRBJ2-7, the V gene TRBV7-2; TRBD2 agrees at 8 bases. This CDR3 has 14 amino acids. V was clipped by 7 bases and J by 11 bases; unmatched bases: 16. From germline, CDR1 is SGHTA and CDR2 FQGNSA. The CDR3 DNA reads TGTGCCAGCACCCTCAGTAGGGAGCGGGGGTTGGAGTACTTC. As protein: CASTLSRERGLEYF. The complete variable domain, with remaining parts taken from reference TRBV7-2 and TRBJ2-7, reads GAGVSQSPSNKVTEKGKDVELRCDPISGHTALYWYRQSLGQGLEFLIYFQGNSAPDKSGLPSDRFSAERTGGSVSTLTIQRTQQEDSAVYLCASTLSRERGLEYFGPGTRLTVT.

The chain employs TRBV7-3 and TRBJ2-7; 14 nucleotides agree with TRBD2. This CDR3 has 16 amino acids. Germline V gene data show CDR1 as SGHTA and CDR2 as FQGTGA. The V segment lost 0 bases and the J segment 5 bases; nucleotides outside the gene matches: 3. CDR3 protein: CASSLTGLAGVDEQYF. CDR3 nucleotides: TGTGCCAGCAGCTTAACGGGACTAGCGGGAGTCGACGAGCAGTACTTC.